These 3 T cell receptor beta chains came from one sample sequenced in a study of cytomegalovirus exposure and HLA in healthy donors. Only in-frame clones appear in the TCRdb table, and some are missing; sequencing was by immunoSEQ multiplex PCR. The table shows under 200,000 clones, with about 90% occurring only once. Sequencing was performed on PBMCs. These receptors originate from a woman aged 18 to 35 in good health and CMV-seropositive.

The CDR3 here is CASSVQTGRPDTQYF. The CDR3 DNA follows: TGTGCCAGCAGCGTACAAACAGGGCGCCCAGATACGCAGTATTTT. The chain combines TRBV9 with TRBJ2-3, with D maybe TRBD1 (6 bases). Trimming removed 1 base from V and 4 bases from J, with 13 bases in between. The CDR3 loop spans 15 amino acids. CDR1 is SGDLS and CDR2 is YYNGEE in the germline V gene.

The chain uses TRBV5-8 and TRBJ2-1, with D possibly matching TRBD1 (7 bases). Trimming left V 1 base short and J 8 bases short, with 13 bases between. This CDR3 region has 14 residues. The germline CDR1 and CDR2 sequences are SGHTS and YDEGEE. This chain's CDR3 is CASSLLGGGHEQFF. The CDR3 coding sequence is TGTGCCAGCAGCTTGTTAGGAGGGGGCCATGAGCAGTTCTTC. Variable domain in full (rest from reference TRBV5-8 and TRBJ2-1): EAGVTQSPTHLIKTRGQQATLRCSPISGHTSVYWYQQALGLGLQFLLWYDEGEERNRGNFPPRFSGRQFPNYSSELNVNALELEDSALYLCASSLLGGGHEQFFGPGTRLTVL.

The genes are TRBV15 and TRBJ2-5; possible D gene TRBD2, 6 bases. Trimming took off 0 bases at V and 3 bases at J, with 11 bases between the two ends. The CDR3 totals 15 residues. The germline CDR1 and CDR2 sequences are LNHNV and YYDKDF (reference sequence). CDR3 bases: TGTGCCACCAGCAGAGATGATACGGGAGAAGAGACCCAGTACTTC. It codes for CATSRDDTGEETQYF. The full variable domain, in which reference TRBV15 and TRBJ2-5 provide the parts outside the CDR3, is DAMVIQNPRYQVTQFGKPVTLSCSQTLNHNVMYWYQQKSSQAPKLLFHYYDKDFNNEADTPDNFQSRRPNTSFCFLDIRSPGLGDTAMYLCATSRDDTGEETQYFGPGTRLLVL.